The 27 T cell receptor beta chains below all came from one sample that was sequenced in a study of blood T cell repertoires in COVID-19. Assay: immunoSEQ multiplex PCR; the TCRdb copy retains only in-frame clones and omits some. In the table there are about 86,000 clones, just under 85% of which are singletons. The source material was peripheral blood. The receptors originated from a man in his fifties or sixties with acute or convalescent COVID-19.

The count of this clone is one. CDR3 protein: CASSQGDGGGTWGETQYF. The CDR3 DNA is TGCGCCAGCAGCCAAGGGGATGGCGGGGGGACCTGGGGAGAGACCCAGTACTTC. This chain uses TRBV4-3 with TRBJ2-5, with 8 nucleotides matching TRBD2. CDR1 is LGHNA, CDR2 YSLEER, per germline. V shed 1 base, J shed 4 bases, and the junction held 14 bases outside the gene matches. This CDR3 region has 18 residues.

This chain's CDR3 is CASSPGTSQETQYF. The CDR3 DNA reads as TGTGCCAGTAGCCCAGGGACATCTCAAGAGACCCAGTACTTC. The rearrangement joins TRBV19 to TRBJ2-5; the D gene is possibly TRBD1 (6 bases). Trimming removed 6 bases at V and 2 bases at J, with 13 bases between. Per germline, CDR1 LNHDA and CDR2 SQIVND (reference sequence). This CDR3 has 14 amino acids.

The rearrangement joins TRBV7-2 to TRBJ2-7; TRBD2 aligns across 14 bases. Germline V gene data show CDR1 as SGHTA and CDR2 as FQGNSA. V shed 4 bases and J 6 bases; nucleotides not matched to a gene: 5. The CDR3 length is 15 residues. CDR3 nucleotide sequence: TGTGCCAGCAGCTCGGGACTAGCGGGAGCGAGCGAGCAGTACTTC. It yields the protein CASSSGLAGASEQYF.

The CDR3 DNA sequence: TGTGCCAGCAGCTTAGAGGCGGGCGGTACTAATGAAAAACTGTTTTTT. Its protein is CASSLEAGGTNEKLFF. The chain joins TRBV7-6 to TRBJ1-4; no clear D. V lost 1 base and J lost 2, with 11 bases in between. The CDR3 loop spans 16 amino acids. In germline, CDR1 is SGHVS, CDR2 FNYEAQ.

The gene calls are TRBV7-2 and TRBJ2-7, with 13 bases lining up with TRBD2. This CDR3 spans 15 amino acids. Trimming removed 5 bases from V and 7 bases from J; junction bases left unmatched: 8. In germline, CDR1 is SGHTA, CDR2 FQGNSA. CDR3 residues: CASSGLAGAHGEQYF. The CDR3 DNA reads TGTGCCAGCAGCGGACTAGCGGGGGCCCACGGGGAGCAGTACTTC.

The chain joins TRBV5-1 to TRBJ2-3, with a tentative D call TRBD1 (6 bases). Trimming took 2 bases from V and 3 from J, leaving 10 bases between them. This CDR3 region has 14 residues. Per the germline V gene, CDR1 is SGHRS and CDR2 is YFSETQ. The CDR3 bases are TGCGCCAGCAGCTTTCTCCAGGGGACAGATACGCAGTATTTT. Residues: CASSFLQGTDTQYF.

In this sample, this clone turned up once. The chain carries TRBV5-4 and TRBJ1-4; TRBD1 matches at 8 bases. V gave up 4 bases and J gave up 6 bases; unmatched junction bases: 8. Looked up from germline, CDR1 is SGHNT and CDR2 is YYREEE (reference sequence). This CDR3 contains 15 residues. The CDR3 region has the DNA TGTGCCAGCAGCCCCATGCCGGGACAGGATGAAAAACTGTTTTTT. Its protein is CASSPMPGQDEKLFF.

This clone was detected once. The chain is built from TRBV29-1 and TRBJ2-7; a possible D gene is TRBD1 (7 bases). The CDR3 extends over 13 amino acids. CDR1 SQVTM and CDR2 ANQGSEA come from the germline V gene. V was shortened by 5 bases and J by 5 bases, with 16 bases between the two germline ends. The CDR3 coding sequence is TGCAGCGTTAGACAGGGAGGTGCGGACGAGCAGTACTTC. The encoded protein is CSVRQGGADEQYF.

The rearrangement links TRBV5-1 to TRBJ2-3; D is uncertain. The V and J ends lost 1 base and 4 bases respectively, with 16 bases between them. Germline CDR1 and CDR2: SGHRS and YFSETQ. This CDR3 has 16 residues. The CDR3 protein is CASSLLTSAGADTQYF. The CDR3 DNA is TGCGCCAGCAGCTTGTTGACGTCCGCCGGAGCAGATACGCAGTATTTT.

The V call is TRBV7-6, the J call TRBJ2-1; tentative D call: TRBD2 (5 bases). The length of the CDR3 is 13 residues. V was pared by 0 bases and J by 6 bases, with 6 bases between. Looked up from germline, CDR1 is SGHVS and CDR2 is FNYEAQ. The CDR3 DNA reads as TGTGCCAGCAGCTTAGCGACTACCAATGAGCAGTTCTTC. Encoded protein: CASSLATTNEQFF.

This clone has only one observation. The V gene is TRBV9, the J gene TRBJ2-1, with TRBD2 as a possible D gene (5 bases). V was pared by 0 bases and J by 3 bases, with 10 bases between. The germline V gene encodes CDR1 SGDLS and CDR2 YYNGEE. The CDR3 spans 15 residues. CDR3 loop: CASSVVSGSYNEQFF. Here the CDR3 DNA reads TGTGCCAGCAGCGTAGTATCGGGAAGCTACAATGAGCAGTTCTTC.

The chain employs TRBV6-2 or TRBV6-3 and TRBJ2-1; TRBD2 is a possible D gene (5 bases). Trimming took 5 bases from V and 6 from J, leaving 11 bases between them. The CDR3 covers 13 residues. Per the germline V gene, CDR1 is MNHEY and CDR2 is SVGEGT. In nucleotides, the CDR3 is TGTGCCAGCAGTAGGGAAGGAGGCAATGAGCAGTTCTTC. Translating gives CASSREGGNEQFF.

This chain joins TRBV28 and TRBJ2-1; 9 nucleotides match TRBD2. This CDR3 has 13 amino acids. V lost 8 bases to trimming and J lost 4 bases; unmatched junction nucleotides: 3. Looked up from germline, CDR1 is MDHEN and CDR2 is SYDVKM. CDR3: CASGLALYNEQFF. In DNA form, the CDR3 reads TGTGCCAGCGGACTAGCGCTTTACAATGAGCAGTTCTTC. Supplemented by reference TRBV28 and TRBJ2-1, the full variable domain reads DVKVTQSSRYLVKRTGEKVFLECVQDMDHENMFWYRQDPGLGLRLIYFSYDVKMKEKGDIPEGYSVSREKKERFSLILESASTNQTSMYLCASGLALYNEQFFGPGTRLTVL.

The V gene is TRBV6-4, the J gene TRBJ1-5; 8 bases line up with TRBD1. The CDR3 has 15 residues. Germline V CDR1 and CDR2: MRHNA, SNTAGT. V shed 5 bases, J shed 7 bases, and the junction held 10 bases outside the gene matches. DNA for the CDR3: TGTGCCAGCAGTCCCGACAGGGGCTCAAGCCAGCCCCAGCATTTT. It is translated as CASSPDRGSSQPQHF.

The V gene is TRBV29-1, the J gene TRBJ2-3, with 8 bases lining up with TRBD1. There are 12 residues in the CDR3. V gave up 7 bases and J gave up 4 bases; unmatched junction bases: 4. The germline gives CDR1 SQVTM, CDR2 ANQGSEA. CDR3 loop: CSGQGLADTQYF. DNA of the CDR3: TGCAGCGGACAGGGGTTAGCAGATACGCAGTATTTT.

This chain uses TRBV6-5 with TRBJ2-1; 14 bases match TRBD2. V was clipped by 2 bases and J by 8 bases; unmatched bases: 5. The length of the CDR3 is 16 residues. Germline lookup yields CDR1 MNHEY and CDR2 SVGAGI. In DNA form, the CDR3 reads TGTGCCAGCAGTTACGCAGGGACTAGCGGGAGCTATGAGCAGTTCTTC. Amino acid sequence: CASSYAGTSGSYEQFF.

The chain has TRBV27 and TRBJ1-4; the D is unclear. The CDR3 spans 14 residues. Germline assignment: CDR1 MNHEY and CDR2 SMNVEV (reference sequence). V lost 1 base, J lost 8 bases, and 11 bases lay in between. The CDR3 loop is CASSLYGVGEKLFF. The CDR3 bases are TGTGCCAGCAGTTTATACGGGGTAGGAGAAAAACTGTTTTTT. Complete variable domain (other parts from reference TRBV27 and TRBJ1-4): EAQVTQNPRYLITVTGKKLTVTCSQNMNHEYMSWYRQDPGLGLRQIYYSMNVEVTDKGDVPEGYKVSRKEKRNFPLILESPSPNQTSLYFCASSLYGVGEKLFFGSGTQLSVL.

This rearrangement joins TRBV5-1 to TRBJ1-4, with TRBD1 matching over 9 bases. V lost 3 bases, J lost 7 bases, and 10 bases stayed unmatched. The length of the CDR3 is 16 residues. Germline CDR1 reads SGHRS; CDR2 reads YFSETQ. Written as DNA, the CDR3 is TGCGCCAGCAGCTCCAAGGGACAGGGATTAGGTGAAAAACTGTTTTTT. This sequence encodes CASSSKGQGLGEKLFF. The entire variable domain, with the rest obtained from reference TRBV5-1 and TRBJ1-4, is as follows: KAGVTQTPRYLIKTRGQQVTLSCSPISGHRSVSWYQQTPGQGLQFLFEYFSETQRNKGNFPGRFSGRQFSNSRSEMNVSTLELGDSALYLCASSSKGQGLGEKLFFGSGTQLSVL.

The chain links TRBV4-2 to TRBJ2-7, with TRBD2 identical over 10 bases. This CDR3 is 19 amino acids long. In germline, CDR1 is LGHNA, CDR2 YNFKEQ. The J segment lost 4 bases and the V segment lost 0 bases, leaving 15 bases of the junction unmatched. This chain's CDR3 is CASSQESVQLAGRFYEQYF. CDR3 nucleotides: TGTGCCAGCAGCCAAGAATCTGTGCAACTAGCGGGGCGTTTTTACGAGCAGTACTTC.

This clone has only one observation. This sequence joins TRBV5-1 and TRBJ2-7, with TRBD1 identical over 9 bases. Unmatched junction bases numbered 4, after V lost 2 bases and J lost 1 base. The CDR3 is 15 residues long. The germline V gene has CDR1 SGHRS and CDR2 YFSETQ. The CDR3 here is CASSLLGTGSYEQYF. The CDR3 region has the DNA TGCGCCAGCAGCTTACTCGGGACAGGGTCCTACGAGCAGTACTTC. The whole variable domain, remainder taken from reference TRBV5-1 and TRBJ2-7, is KAGVTQTPRYLIKTRGQQVTLSCSPISGHRSVSWYQQTPGQGLQFLFEYFSETQRNKGNFPGRFSGRQFSNSRSEMNVSTLELGDSALYLCASSLLGTGSYEQYFGPGTRLTVT.

V usage is TRBV5-1 and J usage is TRBJ2-5; 12 nucleotides line up with TRBD2. Germline V gives CDR1 SGHRS, CDR2 YFSETQ. After removal of 3 bases from V and 5 bases from J, the junction contained 8 bases not matched to a gene. The CDR3 has 16 residues. The CDR3 region is CASSSGLAGGSETQYF. In DNA, the CDR3 is TGCGCCAGCAGCTCGGGGCTAGCGGGAGGGTCGGAGACCCAGTACTTC.

J is TRBJ2-3 and V is TRBV10-3; weak D call: TRBD1 (6 bases). The CDR3 runs 11 residues. The germline gives CDR1 ENHRY, CDR2 SYGVKD. In DNA, the CDR3 is TGTTCGACAGGATACACAGATACGCAGTATTTT. Its protein product is CSTGYTDTQYF.

V and J are TRBV29-1 and TRBJ2-3; the match to TRBD2 covers 10 bases. J lost 0 bases, V lost 8 bases, and 8 bases had no gene match. This CDR3 spans 15 amino acids. Germline CDR1 reads SQVTM; CDR2 reads ANQGSEA. CDR3 nucleotide sequence: TGCAGCCTTGGGCTAGCGGGAGAGAGCACAGATACGCAGTATTTT. Protein sequence: CSLGLAGESTDTQYF.

The chain recombines TRBV28 with TRBJ2-5; D is possibly TRBD1 (6 bases). Germline V gives CDR1 MDHEN, CDR2 SYDVKM. Deletions cut 5 bases from V and 5 bases from J, with 15 bases between. CDR3 size: 14 residues. The CDR3 DNA reads as TGTGCCAGCAGTCCGACAGGTTCCGTGGAGACCCAGTACTTC. Protein sequence: CASSPTGSVETQYF.

The CDR3 loop reads CASSSYPYEQYF. CDR3 nucleotide sequence: TGTGCCAGCAGCTCCTACCCCTACGAGCAGTACTTC. The V gene is TRBV7-2, the J gene TRBJ2-7, with unresolved D. Germline CDR1 is SGHTA and CDR2 is FQGNSA. V gave up 4 bases and J gave up 2 bases, with 6 bases separating them. This CDR3 has 12 amino acids.

This chain links TRBV29-1 with TRBJ1-5; D is undetermined. V was cut by 4 bases and J by 2 bases, with 12 bases left in between. Germline CDR1 SQVTM, CDR2 ANQGSEA. The CDR3 length is 14 residues. CDR3 amino acids: CSVGEVVGNQPQHF. The CDR3 DNA is TGCAGCGTTGGGGAGGTTGTGGGCAATCAGCCCCAGCATTTT.

The rearrangement uses TRBV3-1 (or the pseudogene TRBV3-2) and TRBJ2-3; 8 bases fit TRBD2. Germline assignment: CDR1 LGHDT and CDR2 YNNKEL (reference sequence). The V and J ends lost 4 bases and 2 bases, in that order; junction bases with no gene match: 2. The CDR3 consists of 14 residues. The CDR3 is CASSPGGNTDTQYF. In DNA, the CDR3 is TGTGCCAGCAGCCCGGGGGGGAACACAGATACGCAGTATTTT.